These 24 T cell receptor beta chains were sequenced from one sample in a study of blood T cell repertoires in COVID-19. Profiled with immunoSEQ multiplex PCR; TCRdb holds only in-frame clones, not every one. The sample records 100,000 to 150,000 clones, roughly 86% being singletons. Sequenced input: peripheral blood. These receptors were taken from an older woman with COVID-19, enrolled during active disease.

V gene TRBV9 combines with J gene TRBJ2-2; D is uncertain. The CDR3 has 13 residues. The germline CDR1 and CDR2 sequences are SGDLS and YYNGEE. The germline V and J ends were trimmed by 2 bases and 2 bases, with 4 bases remaining between them. CDR3 sequence (DNA): TGTGCCAGCAGCGTGAGCAACACCGGGGAGCTGTTTTTT. Its protein is CASSVSNTGELFF.

The rearrangement joins TRBV30 to TRBJ1-3; D remains ambiguous. Deletions cut 0 bases from V and 5 bases from J, with 17 bases between. The CDR3 is 16 amino acids. CDR1 is GTSNPN and CDR2 is SVGIG in the germline V gene (reference sequence). CDR3 sequence: CAWSVRGLVDRNTIYF. The CDR3 DNA reads as TGTGCCTGGAGTGTACGAGGGCTGGTTGACCGAAACACCATATATTTT.

In DNA form, the CDR3 reads TGCAGCGTTGGAAAGGGGATTAAGGCCTCGAATGGCTACACCTTC. Its protein product is CSVGKGIKASNGYTF. This chain links TRBV29-1 with TRBJ1-2; weak D call: TRBD1 (5 bases). Germline assignment: CDR1 SQVTM and CDR2 ANQGSEA. The CDR3 has 15 residues. V gave up 4 bases and J gave up 6 bases, with 21 bases separating them.

The chain uses TRBV28 and TRBJ1-5; 10 nucleotides line up with TRBD1. J gave up 0 bases and V 2 bases, and 4 bases lay outside the gene matches. CDR1 MDHEN and CDR2 SYDVKM come from the germline V gene. The CDR3 covers 17 residues. The CDR3 loop reads CASSLRRTGGSNQPQHF. The CDR3 DNA reads as TGTGCCAGCAGTTTAAGGAGGACAGGGGGTAGCAATCAGCCCCAGCATTTT.

The chain couples TRBV19 to TRBJ1-2; D not certain. The germline CDR1 and CDR2 sequences are LNHDA and SQIVND (reference sequence). V lost 1 base, J lost 0 bases, and 9 bases lay in between. The CDR3 runs 15 residues. CDR3 in amino acids: CASSIGGGTNYGYTF. The CDR3 DNA sequence: TGTGCCAGTAGTATAGGTGGCGGGACTAACTATGGCTACACCTTC.

The chain combines TRBV7-2 with TRBJ2-1; a possible D gene is TRBD2 (6 bases). V was pared by 6 bases and J by 0 bases, with 15 bases between. The CDR3 runs to 16 residues. Germline V gene data show CDR1 as SGHTA and CDR2 as FQGNSA. This chain's CDR3 is CASRSGGGTSYNEQFF. CDR3 in DNA: TGTGCCAGCAGGTCAGGCGGCGGGACCTCCTACAATGAGCAGTTCTTC.

The rearrangement joins TRBV2 to TRBJ2-7, with TRBD1 matching over 9 bases. Germline V gene lookup returns CDR1 SNHLY and CDR2 FYNNEI. Trimming cost V 6 bases and J 7 bases; bases outside gene matches: 7. This CDR3 contains 13 residues. CDR3 region: CASSEDRGEEQYF. The CDR3 region has the DNA TGTGCCAGCAGCGAGGACAGGGGAGAAGAGCAGTACTTC. Supplemented by reference TRBV2 and TRBJ2-7, the full variable domain reads EPEVTQTPSHQVTQMGQEVILRCVPISNHLYFYWYRQILGQKVEFLVSFYNNEISEKSEIFDDQFSVERPDGSNFTLKIRSTKLEDSAMYFCASSEDRGEEQYFGPGTRLTVT.

This clone was counted only a few times. J is TRBJ2-7 and V is TRBV6-4; D is perhaps TRBD2 (7 bases). This CDR3 comprises 16 residues. V shed 3 bases and J shed 3 bases, with 18 bases lying between them. Germline assignment: CDR1 MRHNA and CDR2 SNTAGT. The CDR3 here is CASSEGGGSGHYEQYF. CDR3 DNA sequence: TGTGCCAGCAGTGAGGGAGGGGGATCTGGTCACTACGAGCAGTACTTC.

The rearrangement uses TRBV5-1 and TRBJ2-5; 9 nucleotides agree with TRBD2. CDR3 length equals 17 residues. V lost 1 base and J lost 2; bases outside the gene matches: 9. Germline V gives CDR1 SGHRS, CDR2 YFSETQ. CDR3 protein: CASSLRFLAGIQETQYF. DNA of the CDR3: TGCGCCAGCAGCTTGAGGTTTCTAGCGGGGATTCAAGAGACCCAGTACTTC.

The chain has TRBV24-1 and TRBJ2-1; 11 bases line up with TRBD1. V shed 3 bases, J shed 5 bases, and the junction held 5 bases outside the gene matches. Germline V CDR1 and CDR2: KGHDR, SFDVKD. The CDR3 sequence is 16 residues long. DNA for the CDR3: TGTGCCACCAGTGATCTGGGGACAGGGGGACACAATGAGCAGTTCTTC. It yields the protein CATSDLGTGGHNEQFF.

The V gene is TRBV5-1, the J gene TRBJ1-2, with D tentatively TRBD1 (5 bases). The V gene lost 4 bases and the J gene lost 7 bases, with 11 bases spanning the gap. Germline loops: CDR1 SGHRS, CDR2 YFSETQ. The CDR3 totals 12 residues. CDR3 sequence reads: CASSRVGGGYTF. For the CDR3, the DNA is TGCGCCAGCAGCCGGGTCGGGGGTGGCTACACCTTC.

V usage is TRBV3-1 (or the pseudogene TRBV3-2) and J usage is TRBJ1-5; TRBD1 matches at 7 bases. The germline CDR1 and CDR2 sequences are LGHDT and YNNKEL (reference sequence). The junction had 10 bases not matched to a gene; V was cut back by 4 bases and J by 7 bases. The CDR3 extends over 15 amino acids. The CDR3, as DNA: TGTGCCAGCAGCCCATCTACAGGGGTACAACAGCCCCAGCATTTT. This codes for CASSPSTGVQQPQHF.

The chain joins TRBV6-2 or TRBV6-3 to TRBJ2-7, with unresolved D. CDR1 is MNHEY and CDR2 is SVGEGT in the germline V gene. The CDR3 spans 13 residues. With 5 bases removed from V and 0 bases from J, the gap between germline ends came to 8 bases. Here the CDR3 DNA reads TGTGCCAGCAGTCGCCTGAGCTCCTACGAGCAGTACTTC. Protein product: CASSRLSSYEQYF.

The chain joins TRBV6-2 or TRBV6-3 to TRBJ2-5, with TRBD1 matching over 9 bases. Germline V gene data show CDR1 as MNHEY and CDR2 as SVGEGT. This CDR3 contains 17 residues. V was clipped by 5 bases and J by 2 bases; unmatched bases: 12. CDR3 region: CASSLKQGALTQETQYF. The DNA for the CDR3 is TGTGCCAGCAGTCTGAAACAGGGGGCCCTCACGCAAGAGACCCAGTACTTC.

The chain combines TRBV6-1 with TRBJ2-7; maybe TRBD2 (6 bases). Germline V gene data show CDR1 as MNHNS and CDR2 as SASEGT. Trimming pared 1 base from V and 0 bases from J, leaving 10 bases between. The length of the CDR3 is 15 residues. The CDR3 here is CASSEGSGSSYEQYF. The CDR3 DNA follows: TGTGCCAGCAGTGAAGGTAGCGGCTCCTCCTACGAGCAGTACTTC.

In nucleotides, the CDR3 is TGTGCCAGTACCTCCAGAAGGGGGGGCGCGAACACCGGGGAGCTGTTTTTT. The encoded protein is CASTSRRGGANTGELFF. This rearrangement joins TRBV19 to TRBJ2-2, with TRBD2 as a possible D gene (7 bases). The length of the CDR3 is 17 residues. From germline, CDR1 is LNHDA and CDR2 SQIVND (reference sequence). Trimming removed 7 bases from V and 0 bases from J, with 18 bases in between.

The J gene is TRBJ1-5, the V gene TRBV2; no definite D call. The germline V and J ends were trimmed by 3 bases and 0 bases, with 12 bases remaining between them. This CDR3 is 16 amino acids long. Germline lookup yields CDR1 SNHLY and CDR2 FYNNEI. CDR3 nucleotide sequence: TGTGCCAGCAGTGACAAATTCCGGGATAGCAATCAGCCCCAGCATTTT. It yields the protein CASSDKFRDSNQPQHF.

To note about this clone: At the DNA level, this CDR3 is encoded by other sequences in the same sample as well. V usage is TRBV4-1 and J usage is TRBJ1-5; no firm D call. The V end lost 0 bases, the J end lost 4 bases, and 7 bases lay between the germline ends. Germline V gene data show CDR1 as MGHRA and CDR2 as YSYEKL. The CDR3 extends over 14 amino acids. For the CDR3, the DNA is TGCGCCAGCAGCCAAGATCGAGGGAATCAGCCCCAGCATTTT. As protein: CASSQDRGNQPQHF.

The genes are TRBV7-8 and TRBJ2-2; TRBD2 is a possible D gene (7 bases). Germline V CDR1 and CDR2: SGHVS, FQNEAQ. The germline V and J ends were trimmed by 5 bases and 0 bases, with 16 bases remaining between them. The CDR3 loop spans 17 amino acids. CDR3 sequence (DNA): TGTGCCAGCAGCCGGGGGGCAGGGGACACGAACACCGGGGAGCTGTTTTTT. Protein product: CASSRGAGDTNTGELFF.

The CDR3: CASSEGWTGNGQPQHF. CDR3 in DNA: TGTGCCAGCAGTGAAGGGTGGACAGGAAACGGTCAGCCCCAGCATTTT. The chain has TRBV6-1 and TRBJ1-5, with 7 bases identical to TRBD1. V lost 1 base, J lost 6 bases, and 9 bases stayed unmatched. CDR1 MNHNS and CDR2 SASEGT come from the germline V gene. The CDR3 spans 16 residues.

V gene TRBV4-2 combines with J gene TRBJ1-3, with 8 bases lining up with TRBD1. CDR1 and CDR2 (germline): LGHNA, YNFKEQ. The CDR3 consists of 16 residues. Trimming took 4 bases from V and 2 from J; bases not matched to a gene: 7. Here the CDR3 DNA reads TGTGCCAGCAGCCCGGAGCCACAGGGGGCTGGAAACACCATATATTTT. Its protein product is CASSPEPQGAGNTIYF.

The chain combines TRBV5-1 with TRBJ2-3; D unclear. V was shortened by 4 bases and J by 0 bases, with 9 bases between the two germline ends. The CDR3 length is 14 residues. Germline CDR1 is SGHRS and CDR2 is YFSETQ. This chain's CDR3 is CASSLDSSTDTQYF. The CDR3, as DNA: TGCGCCAGCAGCCTGGATTCTAGCACAGATACGCAGTATTTT.

The genes are TRBV2 and TRBJ2-5, with D possibly matching TRBD1 (6 bases). Looked up from germline, CDR1 is SNHLY and CDR2 is FYNNEI. The V and J ends lost 3 bases and 7 bases respectively, with 18 bases between them. The CDR3 has 15 amino acids. For the CDR3, the DNA is TGTGCCAGCAGTGACCCGACAGGTTGGGAAGGGACCCAGTACTTC. Protein sequence: CASSDPTGWEGTQYF.

The V call is TRBV5-4, the J call TRBJ1-3; D perhaps matches TRBD1 (6 bases). There are 17 residues in the CDR3. Germline CDR1 SGHNT, CDR2 YYREEE (reference sequence). V lost 0 bases to trimming and J lost 4 bases, with 17 bases between them. CDR3 sequence reads: CASSLVAGQRIGNTIYF. DNA of the CDR3: TGTGCCAGCAGCTTGGTAGCAGGACAGAGGATCGGAAACACCATATATTTT.